This entry lists 17 T cell receptor beta chains sequenced from one sample in a study of blood T cell repertoires in COVID-19. Sequencing used immunoSEQ multiplex PCR; TCRdb keeps in-frame clones, though not all of them. This table has 30,000 to 35,000 clones, around 90% appearing once. Specimen: peripheral blood. The receptor set was obtained from a man older than 75 with acute or convalescent COVID-19.

The V call is TRBV6-5, the J call TRBJ2-5; 10 bases agree with TRBD2. V lost 0 bases to trimming and J lost 5 bases; unmatched junction nucleotides: 3. Germline lookup yields CDR1 MNHEY and CDR2 SVGAGI. This CDR3 contains 15 residues. The CDR3 here is CASSYSLLAGETQYF. In DNA, the CDR3 is TGTGCCAGCAGTTACTCCTTACTAGCGGGGGAGACCCAGTACTTC.

V is TRBV28 and J is TRBJ1-3, with D possibly being TRBD1 (5 bases). Trimming cost V 7 bases and J 0 bases, with 13 bases left between them. The germline gives CDR1 MDHEN, CDR2 SYDVKM. The CDR3 contains 15 residues. In nucleotides, the CDR3 is TGTGCCAGCACCTCAGGGATTCGCTCTGGAAACACCATATATTTT. Protein: CASTSGIRSGNTIYF.

This chain connects TRBV30 to TRBJ2-2; 7 nucleotides match TRBD1. The V gene end was trimmed by 3 bases and the J gene end by 6 bases; junction bases not matched to a gene: 4. CDR1 is GTSNPN, CDR2 SVGIG, per germline (reference sequence). The CDR3 spans 13 residues. For the CDR3, the DNA is TGTGCCTGGAGGCAGGGGGTCGCCGGGGAGCTGTTTTTT. Protein: CAWRQGVAGELFF.

V usage is TRBV30 and J usage is TRBJ1-2; possible D gene TRBD1, 5 bases. The V end lost 3 bases, the J end lost 7 bases, and 12 bases lay between the germline ends. The germline V gene encodes CDR1 GTSNPN and CDR2 SVGIG (reference sequence). This CDR3 contains 12 residues. The CDR3 sequence: CAWSPGGSGYTF. CDR3 nucleotides: TGTGCCTGGAGCCCGGGGGGAAGTGGCTACACCTTC.

This clone was picked up one time. The gene calls are TRBV19 and TRBJ2-4; 11 nucleotides agree with TRBD1. J was trimmed by 4 bases and V by 4 bases; bases with no gene match: 18. Germline V gives CDR1 LNHDA, CDR2 SQIVND (reference sequence). This CDR3 is 20 amino acids long. The CDR3 DNA reads TGTGCCAGTAGTACCCCCCTGGACAGGGGGCGGATTAATCCAAAAAACATTCAGTACTTC. Protein sequence: CASSTPLDRGRINPKNIQYF.

This chain joins TRBV18 and TRBJ2-7, with TRBD1 matching 7 bases. Unmatched junction bases numbered 10, after V lost 1 base and J lost 4 bases. CDR3 length: 16 amino acids. Germline CDR1 and CDR2: KGHSH and LQKENI. CDR3 nucleotides: TGTGCCAGCTCACCACGGCTAGACAGGGCGAGGTACGAGCAGTACTTC. Its translation: CASSPRLDRARYEQYF.

The CDR3 DNA sequence: TGTGCCAGCAGTCAAAGAGGGACTCGGGAGGAGACCCAGTACTTC. Translating gives CASSQRGTREETQYF. This chain joins TRBV2 and TRBJ2-5; TRBD2 is a possible D gene (6 bases). CDR3 size: 15 residues. Trimming pared 5 bases from V and 5 bases from J, leaving 18 bases between. Germline-derived CDR1 and CDR2 are SNHLY and FYNNEI.

This chain connects TRBV29-1 to TRBJ1-2; no reliable D call. This CDR3 is 14 amino acids long. Trimming cost V 3 bases and J 6 bases, with 17 bases left between them. The germline CDR1 and CDR2 sequences are SQVTM and ANQGSEA. DNA of the CDR3: TGCAGCGTTGATCCCCCATTTACACCAGATGGCTACACCTTC. Its translation: CSVDPPFTPDGYTF.

The chain employs TRBV10-3 and TRBJ1-1; 7 positions match TRBD1. The germline V gene encodes CDR1 ENHRY and CDR2 SYGVKD. J was trimmed by 3 bases and V by 3 bases; bases with no gene match: 4. The CDR3 length is 14 residues. The CDR3 sequence: CAISDRGPDTEAFF. CDR3 coding DNA: TGTGCCATCAGTGATAGGGGGCCGGACACTGAAGCTTTCTTT.

Only one count was recorded for this clone. The genes are TRBV19 and TRBJ1-5; D perhaps matches TRBD1 (6 bases). Looked up from germline, CDR1 is LNHDA and CDR2 is SQIVND (reference sequence). V was trimmed by 10 bases and J by 4 bases, leaving 26 bases between them. The CDR3 has 17 residues. The CDR3 nucleotides read TGTGCCACAATTCAGGGGACCAGGGACGTCTCAAATCAGCCCCAGCATTTT. Its translation is CATIQGTRDVSNQPQHF. The full variable domain, completed using reference TRBV19 and TRBJ1-5, is DGGITQSPKYLFRKEGQNVTLSCEQNLNHDAMYWYRQDPGQGLRLIYYSQIVNDFQKGDIAEGYSVSREKKESFPLTVTSAQKNPTAFYLCATIQGTRDVSNQPQHFGDGTRLSIL.

V and J are TRBV24-1 and TRBJ2-1, with TRBD2 matching 7 bases. V lost 6 bases to trimming and J lost 2 bases; unmatched junction nucleotides: 9. Germline CDR1 reads KGHDR; CDR2 reads SFDVKD. The length of the CDR3 is 16 residues. CDR3 nucleotides: TGTGCCACCAGTCGAAGAGCGGGGTCAGCCTACAATGAGCAGTTCTTC. Translation: CATSRRAGSAYNEQFF.

This chain connects TRBV19 to TRBJ2-2, with D perhaps TRBD1 (6 bases). This CDR3 region has 14 residues. From germline, CDR1 is LNHDA and CDR2 SQIVND (reference sequence). V lost 1 base and J 8 bases, leaving 11 bases between the germline ends. CDR3 nucleotide sequence: TGTGCCAGTAGTATAGGTCCAGGACAGGGGGAGCTGTTTTTT. It yields the protein CASSIGPGQGELFF. Using reference TRBV19 and TRBJ2-2 for the parts outside the CDR3, the full variable domain is DGGITQSPKYLFRKEGQNVTLSCEQNLNHDAMYWYRQDPGQGLRLIYYSQIVNDFQKGDIAEGYSVSREKKESFPLTVTSAQKNPTAFYLCASSIGPGQGELFFGEGSRLTVL.

The V gene is TRBV12-3 or TRBV12-4, the J gene TRBJ1-5; D perhaps matches TRBD1 (5 bases). The germline V and J ends were trimmed by 5 bases and 2 bases, with 7 bases remaining between them. The CDR3 extends over 13 amino acids. This CDR3 is CASSRGGNQPQHF. The CDR3 DNA sequence: TGTGCCAGCAGTCGGGGGGGCAATCAGCCCCAGCATTTT.

The chain uses TRBV18 and TRBJ1-2; D remains unclear. V lost 0 bases and J 0 bases, leaving 8 bases between the germline ends. This CDR3 is 15 amino acids long. Germline V lookup: CDR1 KGHSH, CDR2 LQKENI. This chain's CDR3 is CASSPPLSPNYGYTF. The CDR3 DNA follows: TGTGCCAGCTCACCACCGCTCAGTCCTAACTATGGCTACACCTTC.

The rearrangement uses TRBV28 and TRBJ2-3, with a possible D match to TRBD2 (6 bases). The germline V and J ends were trimmed by 1 base and 10 bases, with 9 bases remaining between them. The V gene's germline CDR1 is MDHEN and CDR2 SYDVKM. The CDR3 has 12 residues. The CDR3 sequence: CASSLFREPQYF. CDR3 coding DNA: TGTGCCAGCAGTTTATTCCGGGAGCCGCAGTATTTT.

This clone has just one count. The chain employs TRBV30 and TRBJ1-1, with TRBD1 as a possible D gene (5 bases). The germline gives CDR1 GTSNPN, CDR2 SVGIG (reference sequence). This CDR3 has 13 amino acids. The ends were cut back, 0 bases at V and 6 bases at J, with 11 bases in the middle. This chain's CDR3 is CAWSVQGRAEAFF. The CDR3 DNA reads as TGTGCCTGGAGTGTCCAGGGCAGGGCTGAAGCTTTCTTT.

In DNA, the CDR3 is TGTGCCAGCAGGGGGGGTGTCTCCTACGAGCAGTACTTC. It specifies CASRGGVSYEQYF. V and J are TRBV6-5 and TRBJ2-7; D may be TRBD2 (6 bases). CDR3 length equals 13 residues. The ends were cut back, 6 bases at V and 0 bases at J, with 9 bases in the middle. The germline V gene has CDR1 MNHEY and CDR2 SVGAGI.